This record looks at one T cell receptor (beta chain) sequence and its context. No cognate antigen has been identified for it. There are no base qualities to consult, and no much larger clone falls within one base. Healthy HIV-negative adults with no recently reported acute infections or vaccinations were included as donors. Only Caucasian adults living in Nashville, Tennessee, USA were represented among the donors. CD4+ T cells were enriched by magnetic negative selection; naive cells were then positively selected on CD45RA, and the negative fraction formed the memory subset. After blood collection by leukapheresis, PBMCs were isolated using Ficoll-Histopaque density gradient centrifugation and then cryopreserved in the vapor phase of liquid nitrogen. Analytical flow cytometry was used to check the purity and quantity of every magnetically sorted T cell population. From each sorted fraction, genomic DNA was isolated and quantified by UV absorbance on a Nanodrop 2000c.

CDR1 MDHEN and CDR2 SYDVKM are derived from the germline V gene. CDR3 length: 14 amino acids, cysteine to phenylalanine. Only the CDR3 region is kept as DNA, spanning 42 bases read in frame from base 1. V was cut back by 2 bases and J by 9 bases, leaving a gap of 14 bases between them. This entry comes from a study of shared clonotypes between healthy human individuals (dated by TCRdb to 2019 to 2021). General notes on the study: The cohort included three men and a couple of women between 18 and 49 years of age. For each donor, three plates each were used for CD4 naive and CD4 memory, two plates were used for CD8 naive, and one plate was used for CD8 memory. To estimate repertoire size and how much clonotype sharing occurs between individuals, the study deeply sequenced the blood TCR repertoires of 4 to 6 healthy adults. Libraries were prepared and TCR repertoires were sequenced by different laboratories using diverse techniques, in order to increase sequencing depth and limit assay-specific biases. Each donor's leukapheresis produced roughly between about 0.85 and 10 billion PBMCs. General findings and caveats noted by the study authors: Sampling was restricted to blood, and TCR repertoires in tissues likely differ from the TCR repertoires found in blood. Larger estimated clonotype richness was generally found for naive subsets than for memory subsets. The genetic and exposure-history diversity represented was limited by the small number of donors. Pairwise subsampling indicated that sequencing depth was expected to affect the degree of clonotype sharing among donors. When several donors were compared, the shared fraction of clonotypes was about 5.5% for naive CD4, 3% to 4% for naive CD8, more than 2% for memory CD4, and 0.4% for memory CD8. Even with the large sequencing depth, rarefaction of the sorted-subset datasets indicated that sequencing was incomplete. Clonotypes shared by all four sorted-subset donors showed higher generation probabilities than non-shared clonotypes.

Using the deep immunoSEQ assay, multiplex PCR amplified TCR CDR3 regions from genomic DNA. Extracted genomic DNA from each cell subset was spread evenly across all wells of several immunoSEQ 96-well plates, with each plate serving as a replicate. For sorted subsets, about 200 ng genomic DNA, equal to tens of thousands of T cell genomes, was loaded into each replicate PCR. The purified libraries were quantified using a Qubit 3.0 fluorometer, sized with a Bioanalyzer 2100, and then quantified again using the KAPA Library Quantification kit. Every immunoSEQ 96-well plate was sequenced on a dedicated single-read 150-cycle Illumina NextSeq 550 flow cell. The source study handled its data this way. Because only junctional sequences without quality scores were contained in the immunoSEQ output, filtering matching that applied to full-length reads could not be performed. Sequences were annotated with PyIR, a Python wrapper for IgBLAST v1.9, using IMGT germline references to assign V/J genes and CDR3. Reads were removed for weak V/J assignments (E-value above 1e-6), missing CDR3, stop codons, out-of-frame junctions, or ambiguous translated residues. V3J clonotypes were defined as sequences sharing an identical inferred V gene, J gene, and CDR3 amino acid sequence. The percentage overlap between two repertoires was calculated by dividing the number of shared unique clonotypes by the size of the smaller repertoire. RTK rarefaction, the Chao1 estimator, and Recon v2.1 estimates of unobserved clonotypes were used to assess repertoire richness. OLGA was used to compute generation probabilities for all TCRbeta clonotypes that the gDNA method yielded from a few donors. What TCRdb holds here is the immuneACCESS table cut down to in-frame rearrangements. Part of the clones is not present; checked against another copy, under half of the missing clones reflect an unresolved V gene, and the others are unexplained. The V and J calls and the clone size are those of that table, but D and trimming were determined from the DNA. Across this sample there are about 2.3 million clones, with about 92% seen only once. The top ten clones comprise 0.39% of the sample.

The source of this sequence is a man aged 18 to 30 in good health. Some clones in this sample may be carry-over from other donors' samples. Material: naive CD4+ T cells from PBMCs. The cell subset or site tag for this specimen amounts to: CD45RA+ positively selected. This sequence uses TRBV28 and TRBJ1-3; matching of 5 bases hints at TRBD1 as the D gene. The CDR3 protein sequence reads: CASSLRQGRFTIYF. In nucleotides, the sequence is TGTGCCAGCAGTTTACGTCAGGGACGTTTCACCATATATTTT.